This T cell receptor beta chain derives from a study of T cell responses to AZD1222 COVID-19 vaccine. About the study: Doses given second, at about 4 or about 12 weeks, were pooled.

The CDR3 sequence is 18 residues long. V dropped 4 bases and J dropped 4 bases, with 23 bases sitting between them. Looked up from germline, CDR1 is LNHDA and CDR2 is SQIVND (reference sequence). Study outcomes and limitations: Vaccination with two AZD1222 doses was followed by a rise in Spike-specific TCR breadth and depth. Regions left unmutated in variants are reportedly the target of nearly half of spike-specific TCRs. Females made up more of the donors, who were largely white British, and clonal diversity may have come out too low.

This clone was counted a single time. Its antigen is not known. Assay used: immunoSEQ multiplex PCR; TCRdb lists only in-frame clones, some missing. The sample carries around 100,000 clones, about 90% recorded once. The TCR was taken from an adult in good health. This sequence joins TRBV19 and TRBJ1-5, with D possibly matching TRBD1 (5 bases). Sequencing used peripheral blood, obtained on day 0 of AZD1222 vaccination. Here the CDR3 DNA reads TGTGCCAGTAGTACGACTCAATCAGGGAGGGTGAGGAATCAGCCCCAGCATTTT. Its translation is CASSTTQSGRVRNQPQHF.